These 15 T cell receptor beta chains were sequenced from one sample in a study of T cells in narcolepsy. Method: immunoSEQ multiplex PCR; TCRdb's copy keeps in-frame clones and lacks some. This sample yields about 33,000 clones, of which roughly 90% are seen a single time; approximately 1.2% belongs to the top ten. The sequenced sample consisted of CD45RA- memory CD4+ T cells from PBMCs. All receptors derive from a human donor with narcolepsy.

CDR3 nucleotides: TGTGCCAGCAGCTTAGCGAAGGGAACAGGCTACACCTTC. Residues: CASSLAKGTGYTF. This chain joins TRBV7-9 and TRBJ1-2; unclear D gene. CDR3 size: 13 residues. The germline gives CDR1 SEHNR, CDR2 FQNEAQ (reference sequence). V lost 0 bases and J lost 8, with 10 bases in between.

The rearrangement uses TRBV7-6 and TRBJ2-5; D gene ambiguous. Per germline, CDR1 SGHVS and CDR2 FNYEAQ. CDR3 length: 15 amino acids. The V end was cut by 2 bases, the J end by 1 base, with 11 bases between. CDR3 bases: TGTGCCAGCAGCTTATTAACAGACATCCAAGAGACCCAGTACTTC. Translated, it gives CASSLLTDIQETQYF.

The chain employs TRBV6-5 and TRBJ1-1; 10 nucleotides agree with TRBD1. The CDR3 covers 14 residues. Germline loops: CDR1 MNHEY, CDR2 SVGAGI. V dropped 2 bases and J dropped 8; count of bases not matched to a gene: 5. The CDR3 region has the DNA TGTGCCAGCAGTTACCGGGGGGACAGGGGAGAAGCTTTCTTT. It codes for CASSYRGDRGEAFF.

This clone was detected once. The rearrangement links TRBV11-2 to TRBJ2-1, with 7 positions matching TRBD2. Trimming took 5 bases from V and 6 from J; bases not matched to a gene: 1. The CDR3 contains 12 residues. CDR1 is SGHAT and CDR2 is FQNNGV in the germline V gene. DNA of the CDR3: TGTGCCAGCAGCCGACTAGCCAATGAGCAGTTCTTC. Protein sequence: CASSRLANEQFF.

The chain uses TRBV5-1 and TRBJ2-6; D call uncertain. Germline CDR1 reads SGHRS; CDR2 reads YFSETQ. This CDR3 comprises 16 residues. V lost 4 bases to trimming and J lost 1 base, with 12 bases between them. CDR3 in amino acids: CASSKVEGSGANVLTF. CDR3 DNA sequence: TGCGCCAGCAGCAAGGTCGAAGGGTCTGGGGCCAACGTCCTGACTTTC.

The genes are TRBV30 and TRBJ1-1; D not resolved. Germline V gives CDR1 GTSNPN, CDR2 SVGIG (reference sequence). The CDR3 contains 13 residues. V was cut by 3 bases and J by 4 bases, with 12 bases left in between. DNA for the CDR3: TGTGCCTGGAGCGTTACAGAGGGCACTGAAGCTTTCTTT. Amino acids: CAWSVTEGTEAFF.

V and J are TRBV4-1 and TRBJ1-4; no reliable D call. Trimming removed 2 bases from V and 0 bases from J, with 13 bases in between. Germline V gene data show CDR1 as MGHRA and CDR2 as YSYEKL. The length of the CDR3 is 17 residues. The CDR3 sequence is CASSQFWQLATNEKLFF. The CDR3 DNA sequence: TGCGCCAGCAGCCAATTCTGGCAGCTTGCAACTAATGAAAAACTGTTTTTT.

This clone is a singleton in its sample. The chain recombines TRBV15 with TRBJ2-1; 7 bases are shared with TRBD1. V was clipped by 3 bases and J by 0 bases; unmatched bases: 5. The length of the CDR3 is 16 residues. Per germline, CDR1 LNHNV and CDR2 YYDKDF (reference sequence). The CDR3 DNA reads as TGTGCCACCAGCAGGACGACAGGGAGCTCCTACAATGAGCAGTTCTTC. It is translated as CATSRTTGSSYNEQFF. The whole variable domain, filled in from reference TRBV15 and TRBJ2-1, reads DAMVIQNPRYQVTQFGKPVTLSCSQTLNHNVMYWYQQKSSQAPKLLFHYYDKDFNNEADTPDNFQSRRPNTSFCFLDIRSPGLGDTAMYLCATSRTTGSSYNEQFFGPGTRLTVL.

CDR3 sequence: CAWSAGAGMNTEAFF. CDR3 coding DNA: TGTGCCTGGAGTGCAGGGGCTGGGATGAACACTGAAGCTTTCTTT. The rearrangement links TRBV30 to TRBJ1-1; D might be TRBD1 (6 bases). Germline assignment: CDR1 GTSNPN and CDR2 SVGIG (reference sequence). This CDR3 spans 15 amino acids. Trimming cost V 1 base and J 0 bases, with 12 bases left between them.

The J gene is TRBJ2-5, the V gene TRBV7-2; D call uncertain. The CDR3 totals 12 residues. The germline V gene encodes CDR1 SGHTA and CDR2 FQGNSA. Deletions cut 5 bases from V and 0 bases from J, with 4 bases between. The CDR3 sequence is CASSQYQETQYF. The CDR3 DNA reads as TGTGCCAGCAGCCAATACCAAGAGACCCAGTACTTC.

The genes are TRBV5-1 and TRBJ2-5; perhaps TRBD1 as D (8 bases). Trimming cost V 5 bases and J 2 bases, with 16 bases left between them. The germline gives CDR1 SGHRS, CDR2 YFSETQ. The CDR3 length is 15 residues. The CDR3 bases are TGCGCCAGCAGAAGGACAGGGAGGGATCAAGAGACCCAGTACTTC. It specifies CASRRTGRDQETQYF.

The rearrangement joins TRBV10-3 to TRBJ2-2; 7 bases line up with TRBD1. V shed 10 bases and J 2 bases; nucleotides not matched to a gene: 7. This CDR3 is built from 14 residues. Germline lookup yields CDR1 ENHRY and CDR2 SYGVKD. The CDR3 region has the DNA TGTGCCACCAGGACAGGCGTAAACACCGGGGAGCTGTTTTTT. Its protein product is CATRTGVNTGELFF.

The chain links TRBV28 to TRBJ2-7; no clear D gene. Germline V gene data show CDR1 as MDHEN and CDR2 as SYDVKM. V gave up 5 bases and J gave up 7 bases, with 21 bases separating them. The CDR3 runs 15 residues. CDR3 amino acids: CASSTIGRGSREQYF. Written as DNA, the CDR3 is TGTGCCAGCAGTACAATAGGTCGTGGATCGCGAGAGCAGTACTTC.

The chain employs TRBV9 and TRBJ2-5; tentatively, D is TRBD2 (5 bases). The DNA end favors TRBJ2-7, so the J call may be wrong. Germline CDR1 is SGDLS and CDR2 is YYNGEE. The CDR3 contains 14 residues. The DNA of the CDR3 is TGTGCCAGCAGCGTCCATTGGAGGCCCTACGAGCAGTACTTC. It codes for CASSVHWRPYEQYF.

The rearrangement links TRBV27 to TRBJ2-1; TRBD2 aligns across 7 bases. The V gene's germline CDR1 is MNHEY and CDR2 SMNVEV (reference sequence). V shed 7 bases, J shed 7 bases, and the junction held 19 bases outside the gene matches. The CDR3 consists of 17 residues. CDR3 in amino acids: CASTQGIEGGRGNEQFF. CDR3 in DNA: TGTGCCAGCACCCAGGGAATTGAGGGAGGGCGAGGGAATGAGCAGTTCTTC.